What follows is one TCR beta chain and its context. Its matching antigen is unknown. The CDR3 is made up of 11 amino acids. V was cut by 7 bases and J by 6 bases, with 9 bases left in between. These data originate in a study of human T cells and chemical hapten exposure. Study-level results: In comparison with controls, expanded TCRs gave rise to a significantly larger number of large CDR3 similarity clusters.

Time point denoted: patch test 1, 2 weeks after DPC sensitization. Treatment reported: therapeutic diphenylcyclopropenone sensitization with weekly scalp DPC. Phlebotomy was performed prior to application of every patch test. Total RNA was isolated from unfractionated whole blood. TCRdb itself ran the RACE reads through MiXCR, one entry per CDR3 protein. The sample holds about 60,000 distinct CDR3 sequences, 9% to 9.5% seen once. The source is a woman in her thirties or forties with alopecia areata. Some clones in this sample may be carry-over from other donors' samples. The chain links TRBV12-3 or TRBV12-4 to TRBJ2-5; no clear D gene. The sequencing here drew on whole blood, taken in connection with sensitization to the hapten diphenylcyclopropenone (DPC). This CDR3 is CASTLGQTQYF. Here the CDR3 DNA reads TGTGCCAGCACCTTGGGTCAGACCCAGTACTTC.